This TCR beta chain was found in a study of early stage breast cancer tumors. Study-wide context: About 70% of the 16 invasive tumors were ER+, PR+ and HER2-. Whole-study findings and limits: Commonly generated sequences made up most enriched TCRB sequences shared between patients.

Germline V gives CDR1 LNHDA, CDR2 SQIVND (reference sequence). This CDR3 spans 15 amino acids. Trimming pared 3 bases from V and 1 base from J, leaving 12 bases between. Clones were read by immunoSEQ multiplex PCR, and TCRdb kept only the in-frame ones, dropping some. The sample lists around 28,000 clones; approximately 54% were seen once. As for this clone: The antigen is undetermined.

The TCR sequence derives from a person in their fifties or sixties with breast cancer. Sequences were obtained from breast tumor tissue. The genes are TRBV19 and TRBJ1-1, with D unresolved. CDR3 DNA: TGTGCCAGTAGTATTGGACGAGGTTCGAACACTGAAGCTTTCTTT. This encodes CASSIGRGSNTEAFF.